This TCR beta chain was profiled in a study of CD8 T cells in Susac syndrome. The CDR3 contains 13 residues. Germline V gene lookup returns CDR1 SGHNT and CDR2 YYREEE (reference sequence). Trimming took off 5 bases at V and 1 base at J, with 9 bases between the two ends. With random hexamers, about 0.45 to 1 ug RNA was reverse transcribed. It was immunoSEQ multiplex PCR that amplified TCR beta CDR3 across 54 Vbeta and 13 Jbeta. MiXCR, applied by TCRdb to the immunoSEQ multiplex PCR reads, yields one record per CDR3 protein. The sample shows just under 150,000 distinct CDR3 sequences, roughly 95% of them seen only once.

Sample: CD4+ T cells from PBMCs. This TCR derives from a human donor in good health. The V and J genes are TRBV5-4 and TRBJ1-1, with D unresolved. The CDR3 here is CASRLNTNTEAFF. As DNA, the CDR3 is TGTGCCAGCAGACTAAATACGAACACTGAAGCTTTCTTT.